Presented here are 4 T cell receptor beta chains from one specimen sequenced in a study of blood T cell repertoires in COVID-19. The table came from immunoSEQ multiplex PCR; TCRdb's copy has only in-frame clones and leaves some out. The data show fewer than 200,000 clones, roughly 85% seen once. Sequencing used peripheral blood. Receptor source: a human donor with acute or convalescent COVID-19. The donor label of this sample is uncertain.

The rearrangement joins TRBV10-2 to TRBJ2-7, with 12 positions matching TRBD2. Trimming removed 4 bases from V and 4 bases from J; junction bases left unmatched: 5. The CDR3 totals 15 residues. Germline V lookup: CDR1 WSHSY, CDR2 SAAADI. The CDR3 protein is CASSGLAGGWYEQYF. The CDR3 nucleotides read TGCGCCAGCAGTGGCCTAGCGGGGGGGTGGTACGAGCAGTACTTC.

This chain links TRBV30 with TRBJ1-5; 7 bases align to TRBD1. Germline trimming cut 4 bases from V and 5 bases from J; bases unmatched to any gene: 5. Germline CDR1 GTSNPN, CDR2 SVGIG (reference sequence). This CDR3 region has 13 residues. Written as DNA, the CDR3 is TGTGCCTGGAATCTGGGACAGTATCAGCCCCAGCATTTT. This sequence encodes CAWNLGQYQPQHF.

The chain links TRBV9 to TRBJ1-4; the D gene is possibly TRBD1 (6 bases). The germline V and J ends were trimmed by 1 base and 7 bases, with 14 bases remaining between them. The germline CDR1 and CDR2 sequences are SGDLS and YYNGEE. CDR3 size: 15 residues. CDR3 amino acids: CASSVQTGTGEKLFF. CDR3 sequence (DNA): TGTGCCAGCAGCGTACAAACAGGGACCGGTGAAAAACTGTTTTTT.

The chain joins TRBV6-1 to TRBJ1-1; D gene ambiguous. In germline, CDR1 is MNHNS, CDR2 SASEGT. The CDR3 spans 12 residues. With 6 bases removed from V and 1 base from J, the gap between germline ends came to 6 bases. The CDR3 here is CASSPGNTEAFF. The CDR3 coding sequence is TGTGCCAGCAGCCCCGGGAACACTGAAGCTTTCTTT.